Listed below are T cell receptor beta chains from one sample, sequenced in a study of identical twins. Using its own MiXCR run on the 5' RACE reads, TCRdb lists one record per CDR3 protein. The sample shows under 300,000 distinct CDR3 sequences, roughly 13% of them seen only once. This sample was also put to use in a study of yellow fever vaccine responses in identical twins.

Material for sequencing was memory (CD45RO+) T cells sorted from blood. These receptors all come from a woman between 18 and 29 years old in good health. Each CDR3 is given with its conserved first and last residue. D genes are given only for firm matches. Clone size appears in some rows only: once, few, many, or a class for an expanded clone.

TRBV19	NA	NA	TRBJ2-5	TGTGCCAGTAGTATACTCGCAGAAGAGACCCAGTACTTC	CASSILAEETQYF
TRBV20-1	NA	NA	TRBJ2-1	TGCAGTGCTACTACAACTCCGAGACAGAATGAGCAGTTCTTC	CSATTTPRQNEQFF
TRBV12-3/TRBV12-4	TRBD1	few	TRBJ1-1	TGTGCCAGCAAGCAGGGGGTAAAGGACGGAGAAGCTTTCTTT	CASKQGVKDGEAFF
TRBV4-2	NA	few	TRBJ1-5	TGTGCCAGCAGCCAAGGGGGGCAGCCTGTGGGATATAGCAATCAGCCCCAGCATTTT	CASSQGGQPVGYSNQPQHF
TRBV6-1	TRBD2	NA	TRBJ2-5	TGTGCCAGCAGTGATGGGGGAGGGACCCAAGAGACCCAGTACTTC	CASSDGGGTQETQYF
TRBV5-1	NA	few	TRBJ2-7	TGCGCCAGCAGCTCAGGAGGGATGGACGGGATGAGCGAGCAGTACTTC	CASSSGGMDGMSEQYF
TRBV6-1	NA	NA	TRBJ2-1	TGTGCCAGCAGTCCCCGGGCGAGCAATGAGCAGTTCTTC	CASSPRASNEQFF
TRBV12-3/TRBV12-4	TRBD1	few	TRBJ1-6	TGTGCCAGCAAAGTGACAGGGGGCTCTTCACCCCTCCACTTT	CASKVTGGSSPLHF
TRBV6-2/TRBV6-3	TRBD2	NA	TRBJ2-2	TGTGCCAGCAGTTACGCGGGAGCGTACACCGGGGAGCTGTTTTTT	CASSYAGAYTGELFF
TRBV21-1	NA	NA	TRBJ2-2	TGTGCCAGCAGCAAATGGGGCAGGTACACCGGGGAGCTGTTTTTT	CASSKWGRYTGELFF
TRBV12-3/TRBV12-4	NA	NA	TRBJ1-1	TGTGCCAGCAGTTTGAGGGCGTGGAACACTGAAGCTTTCTTT	CASSLRAWNTEAFF
TRBV7-3	TRBD1	few	TRBJ1-1	TGTGCCAGCAGCCGTGCTCGGACAGGGAAAGCTTTCTTT	CASSRARTGKAFF
TRBV28	TRBD2	NA	TRBJ2-2	TGTGCCAGCAGTCGCCAGGGGCGGGGGGTGAACACCGGGGAGCTGTTTTTT	CASSRQGRGVNTGELFF
TRBV6-1	TRBD1	few	TRBJ2-5	TGTGCCAGCAGACCCACAGGGGTGGGGAGATTGGAGACCCAGTACTTC	CASRPTGVGRLETQYF
TRBV6-5	NA	many	TRBJ2-3	TGTGCCAGCAGTCCTGGCGTCGATACGCAGTATTTT	CASSPGVDTQYF
TRBV6-1	TRBD1	few	TRBJ2-1	TGTGCCAGCAACACATCGGGGACAGGGTGGTCCTGTGAGCAGTTCTTC	CASNTSGTGWSCEQFF
TRBV5-4	NA	few	TRBJ2-5	TGTGCCAGCGGAACCGGACTCCAAGAGACCCAGTACTTC	CASGTGLQETQYF
TRBV4-1	TRBD1	many	TRBJ1-5	TGCGCCAGCAGCCAAGATCGCGAGAGACAGGGGGGTCAGCCCCAGCATTTT	CASSQDRERQGGQPQHF
TRBV5-1	NA	few	TRBJ1-1	TGCGCCAGCAGCCGCAACAGGGACGCGAACACTGAAGCTTTCTTT	CASSRNRDANTEAFF
TRBV7-2	NA	NA	TRBJ1-1	TGTGCCAGCAGCATCCGGACAGAAGCTTTCTTT	CASSIRTEAFF
TRBV10-3	TRBD2	many	TRBJ2-5	TGTGCCATCTCGGATTCTGCGGGAGAGGGTTTATTGGAGACCCAGTACTTC	CAISDSAGEGLLETQYF
TRBV12-3/TRBV12-4	NA	NA	TRBJ1-5	TGTGCCAGCAGTTCGCACCGGGACGGCAATCAGCCCCAGCATTTT	CASSSHRDGNQPQHF
TRBV5-1	NA	many	TRBJ2-1	TGCGCCAGCAGACAGGGAATAAACAATGAGCAGTTCTTC	CASRQGINNEQFF
TRBV7-9	NA	few	TRBJ2-7	TGTGCCAGCAGCCCCCACCGAGAGGGCTACGAGCAGTACTTC	CASSPHREGYEQYF
TRBV20-1	TRBD2	many	TRBJ2-7	TGCAGTGCTAGAGCTGGCGGGAGACGAAGCGAGCAGTACTTC	CSARAGGRRSEQYF
TRBV30	NA	NA	TRBJ1-2	TGTGCCTGGATGGCGCAGCGGAACTATGGCTACACCTTC	CAWMAQRNYGYTF
TRBV29-1	TRBD1	many	TRBJ2-5	TGCAGCGTTGCGCCAGGGGGCCAAGAGACCCAGTACTTC	CSVAPGGQETQYF
TRBV2	NA	many	TRBJ1-4	TGTGCCAGCAGATACGACCGTCAAGGGGACGGTGAAAAACTGTTTTTT	CASRYDRQGDGEKLFF
TRBV2	NA	NA	TRBJ2-7	TGTGCCAGCAAAATCGGTCGGGATTCCTACGAGCAGTACTTC	CASKIGRDSYEQYF
TRBV6-6	NA	NA	TRBJ1-1	TGTGCCAGCACGGAGGCGGGTCCTGAAGCTTTCTTT	CASTEAGPEAFF
TRBV20-1	NA	few	TRBJ2-3	TGCAGTGCCGAGGGTGCCGTTGGAGCCAGCACAGATACGCAGTATTTT	CSAEGAVGASTDTQYF
TRBV6-1	NA	NA	TRBJ1-3	TGTGCCAGCACCGTGGGGTCCTCTGGAAACACCATATATTTT	CASTVGSSGNTIYF
TRBV7-2	TRBD1	many	TRBJ1-2	TGTGCCAGCAGCTTAGGGACAGGGGACTATGGCTACACCTTC	CASSLGTGDYGYTF
TRBV7-9	NA	many	TRBJ2-1	TGTGCCAGCAGCTTAAGGGGTGATGAGCAGTTCTTC	CASSLRGDEQFF
TRBV20-1	NA	few	TRBJ2-5	TGCAGTGCTAGGGCAGGCGAAGAGACCCAGTACTTC	CSARAGEETQYF
TRBV7-7	NA	once	TRBJ2-1	TGTGCTAGCAGCCTAGCCAGGGGGGATAACAATGAGCAGTTCTTC	CASSLARGDNNEQFF
TRBV5-1	NA	NA	TRBJ2-3	TGCGCCAGCAGATTGGACTGGTCCACAGATACGCATTATTTT	CASRLDWSTDTHYF
TRBV27	NA	NA	TRBJ2-5	TGTGCCAGCAGTTTCGGGCTAGCAGTACAAGAGACCCAGTACTTC	CASSFGLAVQETQYF